These T cell receptor beta chains were read from a single sample in a study of response to subunit inactivated influenza vaccine. TCRdb reprocessed the RT-PCR reads with MiXCR, giving one entry per CDR3 protein. The sample lists more than 600,000 distinct CDR3 sequences; 18% were seen once. The input for sequencing was PBMCs from blood, taken roughly 5 days after vaccination. The receptors were sampled from a man in his forties or fifties who received an inactivated influenza vaccine. The CDR3 runs from the conserved cysteine through the conserved F or W. The D gene is left open where the match is weak. The size field is filled for only some rows; it gives once, few, many or a size class.

V,J,D,size,CDR3,DNA
TRBV12-3/TRBV12-4,TRBJ2-1,.,once,CASSLLGLFNNEQFF,TGTGCCAGCAGTTTACTCGGACTCTTCAACAATGAGCAGTTCTTC
TRBV3-1,TRBJ2-5,TRBD2,.,CASSQASGRRETQYF,TGTGCCAGCAGCCAAGCCAGCGGGAGACGGGAGACCCAGTACTTC
TRBV5-1,TRBJ2-7,TRBD2,many,CASSLHLGLAGAYEQYF,TGCGCCAGCAGCCTACACCTCGGGCTAGCGGGAGCCTACGAGCAGTACTTC
TRBV6-2/TRBV6-3,TRBJ2-1,TRBD2,few,CASSYSREAYNEQFF,TGTGCCAGCAGTTACTCGCGGGAGGCCTACAATGAGCAGTTCTTC
TRBV10-3,TRBJ2-3,.,few,CAISEGPTDTQYF,TGTGCCATCAGTGAGGGTCCCACAGATACGCAGTATTTT
TRBV6-1,TRBJ2-2,TRBD2,.,CASTLSGSYTGELFF,TGTGCCAGCACCCTAAGCGGGAGTTACACCGGGGAGCTGTTTTTT
TRBV16,TRBJ1-2,.,.,CASSQSTEYGYTF,TGTGCCAGCAGCCAGTCGACGGAGTATGGCTACACCTTC
TRBV9,TRBJ2-1,TRBD2,.,CASSVGLALNEQFF,TGTGCCAGCAGCGTTGGACTAGCCTTAAATGAGCAGTTCTTC
TRBV6-1,TRBJ2-1,TRBD1,few,CASSFPGQGYSYNEQFF,TGTGCCAGCAGCTTTCCGGGACAGGGGTACTCCTACAATGAGCAGTTCTTC
TRBV7-8,TRBJ1-1,TRBD1,few,CASNSRTGETEAFF,TGTGCCAGCAACTCTAGGACAGGGGAGACTGAAGCTTTCTTT
TRBV4-3,TRBJ2-3,TRBD1,.,CASSQDLDRGYTDTQYF,TGCGCCAGCAGCCAAGACCTCGACAGGGGGTACACAGATACGCAGTATTTT
TRBV7-2,TRBJ2-7,.,few,CASCLSGTGYEQYF,TGTGCCAGCTGCCTCTCCGGGACTGGTTACGAGCAGTACTTC
TRBV12-3/TRBV12-4,TRBJ2-7,TRBD1,few,CASRRQGPSYEQYF,TGTGCCAGCAGACGACAGGGGCCATCCTACGAGCAGTACTTC
TRBV6-1,TRBJ2-2,TRBD2,.,CASSTSGGITGELFF,TGTGCCAGCAGCACTAGCGGGGGGATCACCGGGGAGCTGTTTTTT
TRBV29-1,TRBJ1-2,TRBD1,.,CSVEDRGGGWGYTF,TGCAGCGTTGAAGACCGAGGGGGCGGATGGGGCTACACCTTC
TRBV6-1,TRBJ2-3,TRBD1,.,CASRNSGGPVDTQYF,TGTGCCAGCAGGAATTCAGGGGGACCGGTGGATACGCAGTATTTT
TRBV27,TRBJ2-6,.,few,CASSLIRNSGANVLTF,TGTGCCAGCAGTTTAATTAGAAACTCTGGGGCCAACGTCCTGACTTTC
TRBV4-2,TRBJ2-2,TRBD1,few,CASSQGGQGNTGELFF,TGTGCCAGCAGCCAAGGGGGACAGGGCAACACCGGGGAGCTGTTTTTT
TRBV10-3,TRBJ2-1,TRBD2,.,CATRGGLAGGKGREQFF,TGTGCCACCCGGGGCGGCTTAGCGGGAGGCAAGGGCCGTGAGCAGTTCTTC
TRBV30,TRBJ2-2,.,.,CAWSVLRVTGELFF,TGTGCCTGGAGTGTACTCCGGGTAACCGGGGAGCTGTTTTTT
TRBV5-6,TRBJ2-3,TRBD1,many,CASSLRQGSRHTQYF,TGTGCCAGCAGCCTACGACAGGGTTCGCGGCATACGCAGTATTTT
TRBV20-1,TRBJ1-3,.,few,CSATAQGYSGNTIYF,TGCAGTGCCACCGCACAGGGTTACTCTGGAAACACCATATATTTT
TRBV4-3,TRBJ2-3,.,.,CASSQDSFGPTTDTQYF,TGCGCCAGCAGCCAAGACTCATTCGGCCCGACCACAGATACGCAGTATTTT
TRBV24-1,TRBJ2-3,.,.,CATSDFSTDTQYF,TGTGCCACCAGTGATTTTTCCACAGATACGCAGTATTTT
TRBV30,TRBJ2-7,.,.,CAWSVRFGGPYEQYF,TGTGCCTGGAGTGTACGGTTCGGGGGACCCTACGAGCAGTACTTC
TRBV6-1,TRBJ2-7,TRBD2,many,CASLGLAEGSEQYF,TGTGCCAGCCTTGGACTAGCGGAGGGCTCGGAGCAGTACTTC
TRBV12-3/TRBV12-4,TRBJ2-3,TRBD2,.,CASSPRPPGLAQDTQYF,TGTGCCAGCAGTCCCAGGCCCCCGGGACTAGCACAAGATACGCAGTATTTT
TRBV20-1,TRBJ2-4,TRBD2,.,CSASGTSAFQYF,TGCAGTGCATCCGGGACTAGCGCGTTTCAGTACTTC
TRBV12-3/TRBV12-4,TRBJ2-5,TRBD2,many,CASSLASGGANF,TGTGCCAGCAGTTTAGCAAGCGGGGGGGCCAACTTC
TRBV9,TRBJ2-7,.,once,CASSVGGLLAYEQYF,TGTGCCAGCAGCGTAGGGGGACTGCTGGCCTACGAGCAGTACTTC
TRBV6-2/TRBV6-3,TRBJ2-2,TRBD1,.,CASRGTGGPGELFF,TGTGCCAGCAGAGGGACAGGCGGTCCCGGGGAGCTGTTTTTT
TRBV7-6,TRBJ2-3,TRBD2,.,CASSWGLVEDTQYF,TGTGCCAGCAGCTGGGGACTAGTCGAGGATACGCAGTATTTT
TRBV10-1,TRBJ1-1,.,few,CASSAGGAVNTEAFF,TGCGCCAGCAGTGCGGGGGGGGCAGTGAACACTGAAGCTTTCTTT
TRBV7-2,TRBJ2-7,TRBD1,few,CASSLTGTGDGYEQYF,TGTGCCAGCAGCTTGACCGGGACAGGGGACGGCTACGAGCAGTACTTC
TRBV7-9,TRBJ2-5,.,.,CASSPLMGPGETQYF,TGTGCCAGCAGCCCTCTTATGGGGCCGGGCGAGACCCAGTACTTC
TRBV5-1,TRBJ2-3,.,many,CASSRTVGGRTDTQYF,TGCGCCAGCAGCCGCACGGTAGGAGGGAGGACAGATACGCAGTATTTT
TRBV12-3/TRBV12-4,TRBJ1-2,.,.,CASSFVASGRHGYTF,TGTGCCAGCAGTTTTGTGGCTTCCGGAAGACATGGCTACACCTTC
TRBV5-1,TRBJ2-7,TRBD1,.,CATRPGQGAAYEQYF,TGCGCCACCCGGCCGGGACAGGGGGCTGCGTACGAGCAGTACTTC
TRBV12-3/TRBV12-4,TRBJ2-3,.,many,CATGRDRSTDTQYF,TGTGCCACCGGGCGGGACAGAAGCACAGATACGCAGTATTTT
TRBV12-3/TRBV12-4,TRBJ2-5,.,many,CASRRQETQYF,TGTGCCAGCAGACGACAAGAGACCCAGTACTTC
TRBV4-1,TRBJ2-5,.,few,CASSQVGGETQYF,TGCGCCAGCAGCCAAGTGGGAGGCGAGACCCAGTACTTC
TRBV20-1,TRBJ1-5,TRBD1,.,CSAEGTGGSGNQPQHF,TGCAGTGCTGAAGGGACAGGGGGCTCTGGCAATCAGCCCCAGCATTTT
TRBV9,TRBJ2-1,.,.,CASSVEGSGHNEQFF,TGTGCCAGCAGCGTAGAGGGTAGCGGCCACAATGAGCAGTTCTTC
TRBV20-1,TRBJ2-1,.,.,CSATRQIAYNEQFF,TGCAGTGCTACAAGACAGATCGCCTACAATGAGCAGTTCTTC
TRBV5-6,TRBJ2-7,.,.,CAGSRMVGRNEQYF,TGTGCCGGCAGCAGAATGGTAGGGAGGAACGAGCAGTACTTC
TRBV30,TRBJ2-1,.,few,CAWLYRRGSYNEQFF,TGTGCCTGGTTGTACCGGCGGGGCTCCTACAATGAGCAGTTCTTC
TRBV5-1,TRBJ2-1,.,.,CASSLGGVYYNEQFF,TGCGCCAGCAGCTTGGGCGGGGTGTACTACAATGAGCAGTTCTTC
TRBV5-1,TRBJ1-2,TRBD1,few,CASSLGTGGKFGYTF,TGCGCCAGCAGCTTGGGGACAGGGGGCAAGTTTGGCTACACCTTC
TRBV7-9,TRBJ1-4,.,.,CASSLKLWDKLFF,TGTGCCAGCAGCTTAAAACTTTGGGACAAACTGTTTTTT
TRBV28,TRBJ2-7,TRBD1,.,CASRYRQGSYEQYF,TGTGCCAGCAGATACCGACAGGGCTCCTACGAGCAGTACTTC
TRBV10-3,TRBJ2-3,.,many,CAISETFVDSTDTQYF,TGTGCCATCAGTGAAACCTTTGTGGACAGCACAGATACGCAGTATTTT
TRBV10-3,TRBJ2-5,.,.,CAISDPGSPVETQYF,TGTGCCATCAGTGACCCCGGCTCCCCGGTGGAGACCCAGTACTTC